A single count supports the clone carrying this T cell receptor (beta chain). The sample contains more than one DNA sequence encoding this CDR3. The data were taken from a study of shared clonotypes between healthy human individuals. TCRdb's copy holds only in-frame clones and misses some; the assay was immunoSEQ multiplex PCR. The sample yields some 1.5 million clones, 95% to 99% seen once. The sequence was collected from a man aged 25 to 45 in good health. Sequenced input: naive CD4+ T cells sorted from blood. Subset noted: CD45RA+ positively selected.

The CDR3 nucleotides are TGTGCCAGCAGTTACTCGGGGGCTTACGAGCAGTACTTC. It specifies CASSYSGAYEQYF. The J gene is TRBJ2-7, the V gene TRBV6-5, with D possibly TRBD1 on 6 matching bases. Germline assignment: CDR1 MNHEY and CDR2 SVGAGI. V was shortened by 0 bases and J by 4 bases, with 7 bases between the two germline ends. This CDR3 contains 13 residues.